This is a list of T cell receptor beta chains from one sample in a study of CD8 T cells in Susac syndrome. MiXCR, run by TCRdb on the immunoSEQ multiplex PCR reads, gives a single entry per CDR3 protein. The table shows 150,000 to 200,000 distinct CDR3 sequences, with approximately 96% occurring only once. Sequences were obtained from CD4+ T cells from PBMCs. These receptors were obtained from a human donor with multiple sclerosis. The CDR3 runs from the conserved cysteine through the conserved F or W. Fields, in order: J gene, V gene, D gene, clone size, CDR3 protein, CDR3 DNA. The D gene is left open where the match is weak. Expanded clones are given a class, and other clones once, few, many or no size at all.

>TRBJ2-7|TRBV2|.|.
CASSEESGSLYEQYF
TGTGCCAGCAGTGAAGAGTCAGGGAGCCTCTACGAGCAGTACTTC
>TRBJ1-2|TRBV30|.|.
CAWSVSPAATF
TGTGCCTGGAGTGTATCGCCCGCGGCCACCTTC
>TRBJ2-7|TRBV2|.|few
CASSVPGQSWEQYF
TGTGCCAGCAGTGTACCGGGACAAAGTTGGGAGCAGTACTTC
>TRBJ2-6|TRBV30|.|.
CAWSPTRMRKAGANVLTF
TGTGCCTGGAGTCCGACCCGAATGAGAAAGGCTGGGGCCAACGTCCTGACTTTC
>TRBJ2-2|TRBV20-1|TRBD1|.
CSASVQGTGELFF
TGCAGTGCTAGCGTACAGGGGACCGGGGAGCTGTTTTTT
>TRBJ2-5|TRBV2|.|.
CASSEEMGVRVVLRAETQYF
TGTGCCAGCAGTGAAGAAATGGGGGTTCGAGTCGTCCTTCGGGCGGAGACCCAGTACTTC
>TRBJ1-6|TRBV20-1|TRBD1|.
CSAREATGGVSPLHF
TGCAGTGCTAGAGAGGCGACAGGGGGCGTTTCACCCCTCCACTTT
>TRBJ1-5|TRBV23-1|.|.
CANPGRGNQPQHF
TGCGCCAACCCAGGGAGGGGGAATCAGCCCCAGCATTTT
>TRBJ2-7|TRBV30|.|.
CAWSVVEGEQYF
TGTGCCTGGAGTGTTGTCGAGGGTGAGCAGTACTTC
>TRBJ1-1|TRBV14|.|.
CASSPLLGDTEAFF
TGTGCCAGCAGCCCCCTCCTTGGTGACACTGAAGCTTTCTTT
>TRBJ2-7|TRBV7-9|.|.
CASSPGAGEQYF
TGTGCCAGCAGCCCGGGGGCGGGCGAGCAGTACTTC
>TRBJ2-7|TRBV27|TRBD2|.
CASARTSGTYEQYF
TGTGCCAGCGCGAGGACTAGCGGGACCTACGAGCAGTACTTC